A selection of T cell receptor beta chains follows, all from one sample in a study of T cells in tuberculosis. Method: immunoSEQ multiplex PCR; TCRdb's copy keeps in-frame clones and lacks some. The sample holds some 26,000 clones; about 92% are singletons and the top ten take about a sixth. Material for sequencing was PBMCs. All receptors derive from a donor aged 10 to 29 with latent tuberculosis or without tuberculosis infection. Some clones in this sample may be carry-over from other donors' samples. Both conserved end residues are part of each CDR3. The D gene is left open where the match is weak. Only some rows state a clone size, as once, few, many or a class for expanded clones.

d_gene	abundance	v_gene	j_gene	CDR3nt	CDR3aa
TRBD1	-	TRBV6-5	TRBJ2-7	TGTGCCAGCAGACGACAGGGTGGGTACGAGCAGTACTTC	CASRRQGGYEQYF
-	-	TRBV27	TRBJ1-2	TGTGCCAGCAGCCGTGCCAGGCAGACCGGCTACACCTTC	CASSRARQTGYTF
-	-	TRBV30	TRBJ1-4	TGTGCCTGGAGTGAGGGAGGGGCGTTTAGTGAAAAACTGTTTTTT	CAWSEGGAFSEKLFF
-	-	TRBV6-5	TRBJ1-3	TGTGCCAGCAAATCATCCAGGGTGGGGGGAAACACCATATATTTT	CASKSSRVGGNTIYF
TRBD2	-	TRBV7-3	TRBJ2-1	TGTGCCAGCAGCTACGGGACTAACAATGAGCAGTTCTTC	CASSYGTNNEQFF
-	few	TRBV6-1	TRBJ2-2	TGTGCCAGCACCTTACTCGACAGGAGCACCGGGGAGCTGTTTTTT	CASTLLDRSTGELFF
TRBD1	-	TRBV5-8	TRBJ2-7	TGTGCCAGCAGCCCTCGGACAGGAGAGAGCGAGCAGTACTTC	CASSPRTGESEQYF
-	-	TRBV21-1	TRBJ1-1	TGTGCCAGCAGCGATAACGGACAGGGGCCGCCTACCACCTATCTTAACACTGAAGCTTTCTTT	CASSDNGQGPPTTYLNTEAFF
TRBD2	-	TRBV13	TRBJ2-3	TGTGCCAGCAGCTTAGTCGGACTAGCGGGAGGGCCATCCAACACAGATACGCAGTATTTT	CASSLVGLAGGPSNTDTQYF
TRBD2	-	TRBV19	TRBJ2-7	TGTGCCAGTAGTATAATAGCGGGAGGGCCCGGACGAGCCTACGAGCAGTACTTC	CASSIIAGGPGRAYEQYF
-	-	TRBV5-4	TRBJ1-2	TGTGCCAGCAGCTTGGGGGTGTTGGGGGCTTTAGGCTACACCTTC	CASSLGVLGALGYTF
-	-	TRBV7-9	TRBJ2-5	TGTGCCAGCAGCTTAGCTCGGGGCCAAGAGACCCAGTACTTC	CASSLARGQETQYF
TRBD1	once	TRBV9	TRBJ1-1	TGTGCCAGCAGCCGGGACAGCACTGAAGCTTTCTTT	CASSRDSTEAFF
-	-	TRBV7-6	TRBJ2-7	TGTGCCAGCAGCTTAGCGGGGAGCATCTACGAGCAGTACTTC	CASSLAGSIYEQYF
-	once	TRBV14	TRBJ2-7	TGTGCCAGCAGCCAAGTAGTTGGGGGCTGGTACGAGCAGTACTTC	CASSQVVGGWYEQYF
-	once	TRBV10-3	TRBJ1-3	TGTGCCATCAGTGATCAGTTCTCTGGAAACACCATATATTTT	CAISDQFSGNTIYF
TRBD1	-	TRBV4-3	TRBJ2-5	TGCGCCAGCAGCCAATGGCAGGGGGCGGGAGAGACCCAGTACTTC	CASSQWQGAGETQYF
-	-	TRBV7-8	TRBJ1-5	TGTGCCAGCAGCTCATGGCGGGATGCCCAGCCCCAGCATTTT	CASSSWRDAQPQHF
-	-	TRBV27	TRBJ1-6	TGTGCCAGCAGTCTTCAGCCCGCCGGACAGCTTAATTCACCCCTCCACTTT	CASSLQPAGQLNSPLHF
-	-	TRBV12-5	TRBJ2-1	TGTGCTAGTCGAACAGGTATGCATGAGCAGTTCTTC	CASRTGMHEQFF
-	-	TRBV9	TRBJ2-5	TGTGCCAGCAGCGTAGGGAGTGACCCCGCGTGGGAGACCCAGTACTTC	CASSVGSDPAWETQYF
TRBD1	-	TRBV7-2	TRBJ1-2	TGTGCCAGCACCGCGGCAGGGGGCGCGGACTATGGCTACACCTTC	CASTAAGGADYGYTF
TRBD2	-	TRBV7-2	TRBJ2-1	TGTGCCAGCAGCTCCCTAGCGGGAATGTTGAATGAGCAGTTCTTC	CASSSLAGMLNEQFF
TRBD2	-	TRBV19	TRBJ2-7	TGTGCCAGTAGTATCGCGGGGGGGCCCTTCGGCGAGCAGTACTTC	CASSIAGGPFGEQYF
TRBD1	few	TRBV18	TRBJ1-2	TGTGCCAGCTCCGGACAGGGGGGGAAACTCTATGGCTACACCTTC	CASSGQGGKLYGYTF
-	-	TRBV25-1	TRBJ2-2	TGTGCCAGCAGTGAACCCGCAGGATGGAACACCGGGGAGCTGTTTTTT	CASSEPAGWNTGELFF
-	-	TRBV7-9	TRBJ2-3	TGTGCCAGCAGCCAGGCCGGCACAGATACGCAGTATTTT	CASSQAGTDTQYF
TRBD1	-	TRBV4-1	TRBJ1-3	TGCGCCAGCTCACCGACAGGGCCTGGAAACACCATATATTTT	CASSPTGPGNTIYF
-	-	TRBV5-8	TRBJ2-7	TGTGCCAGCAGCTTGTCGAGTCCCTCGGACGAGCAGTACTTC	CASSLSSPSDEQYF
-	-	TRBV5-1	TRBJ1-1	TGCGCCAGCAGCTTGGCAAAATCTGAAGCTTTCTTT	CASSLAKSEAFF
-	-	TRBV10-2	TRBJ2-7	TGCGCCAGCAGTGAGGTTGCCGGGAGAATCTCCTACGAGCAGTACTTC	CASSEVAGRISYEQYF
TRBD1	-	TRBV2	TRBJ1-5	TGTGCCAGCAGGGACGGGACAGGGACCGGCCAGCCCCAGCATTTT	CASRDGTGTGQPQHF
-	-	TRBV14	TRBJ2-2	TGTGCCAGCACCCTCCGAGTGCGCACCGGGGAGCTGTTTTTT	CASTLRVRTGELFF
TRBD1	-	TRBV10-3	TRBJ2-7	TGTGCCATCAGGAACAGGGGGTCGAACGAGCAGTACTTC	CAIRNRGSNEQYF
-	-	TRBV25-1	TRBJ2-7	TGTGCCAGCAGTGAATGGGGCTATAACTACGAGCAGTACTTC	CASSEWGYNYEQYF
-	-	TRBV15	TRBJ2-7	TGTGCCACCAGCAGCCCCTTCCAGGGAAGGCGCGAGCAGTACTTC	CATSSPFQGRREQYF
-	-	TRBV18	TRBJ1-6	TGTGCCAGCTCACCAGGGGCTAGCTCCTATAATTCACCCCTCCACTTT	CASSPGASSYNSPLHF
-	few	TRBV2	TRBJ1-1	TGTGCCAGCAGTGCCTCCGGCGGCCTGAACACTGAAGCTTTCTTT	CASSASGGLNTEAFF
TRBD1	-	TRBV19	TRBJ1-4	TGTGCCAGTAGCAACACCGGGACAGTTAATGAAAAACTGTTTTTT	CASSNTGTVNEKLFF
-	-	TRBV7-8	TRBJ1-4	TGTGCCAGCAGCCCAAGCGGGGGTGGAAGTGAAAAACTGTTTTTT	CASSPSGGGSEKLFF